The 27 T cell receptor beta chains below all came from one sample that was sequenced in a study of cytomegalovirus exposure and HLA in healthy donors. PCR used 60 Vbeta primers and 13 Jbeta primers. Sequenced by immunoSEQ multiplex PCR; TCRdb stores in-frame clones only, minus some. This repertoire shows approximately 170,000 clones, roughly 85% found once; its top ten account for 1%. Material for sequencing was PBMCs. All receptors come from a boy younger than 10 in good health and CMV-seronegative.

The V call is TRBV4-1, the J call TRBJ2-1; 13 bases agree with TRBD2. The germline V gene has CDR1 MGHRA and CDR2 YSYEKL. Trimming took 1 base from V and 5 from J; bases not matched to a gene: 2. This CDR3 region has 16 residues. The CDR3 nucleotides are TGCGCCAGCAGCCAAGCTGGACTAGCGGGAGACAATGAGCAGTTCTTC. Translated: CASSQAGLAGDNEQFF.

In this sample, this clone turned up a few times. The rearrangement links TRBV10-1 to TRBJ2-2, with D maybe TRBD1 (6 bases). This CDR3 is 15 amino acids long. Trimming removed 7 bases at V and 4 bases at J, with 16 bases between. Germline values: CDR1 WNHNN, CDR2 SYGVQD (reference sequence). Here the CDR3 DNA reads TGCGCCAGCAATGATGGGGGCGCGGGCACCGGGGAGCTGTTTTTT. This codes for CASNDGGAGTGELFF.

This chain links TRBV2 with TRBJ1-2; no clear D gene. The CDR3 sequence is 14 residues long. Germline lookup yields CDR1 SNHLY and CDR2 FYNNEI. V was cut by 6 bases and J by 2 bases, with 13 bases left in between. CDR3 in DNA: TGTGCCAGCAGGTCCAGACACTCCAACTATGGCTACACCTTC. Translation gives CASRSRHSNYGYTF.

The genes are TRBV6-1 and TRBJ1-2, with TRBD1 matching 11 bases. Germline V gene lookup returns CDR1 MNHNS and CDR2 SASEGT. The length of the CDR3 is 15 residues. The V segment lost 2 bases and the J segment 8 bases; nucleotides outside the gene matches: 7. The CDR3 DNA reads as TGTGCCAGCAGTGAAAGTAGGACAGGGGGCGACGGCTACACCTTC. Its protein product is CASSESRTGGDGYTF.

The V call is TRBV7-2, the J call TRBJ2-7, with TRBD1 identical over 8 bases. The V gene end was trimmed by 5 bases and the J gene end by 4 bases; junction bases not matched to a gene: 7. The CDR3 covers 14 residues. Germline CDR1 is SGHTA and CDR2 is FQGNSA. The DNA of the CDR3 is TGTGCCAGCAGCCAGGGGGCCTCTAGGTACGAGCAGTACGTC. Translating gives CASSQGASRYEQYV.

This rearrangement joins TRBV5-1 to TRBJ1-3; TRBD1 might be the D (5 bases). The germline V and J ends were trimmed by 7 bases and 2 bases, with 13 bases remaining between them. This CDR3 is 14 amino acids long. In germline, CDR1 is SGHRS, CDR2 YFSETQ. CDR3 sequence: CASSVGDAGNTIYF. Written as DNA, the CDR3 is TGCGCCAGCTCCGTAGGGGATGCTGGAAACACCATATATTTT. Full variable domain (missing parts from reference TRBV5-1 and TRBJ1-3): KAGVTQTPRYLIKTRGQQVTLSCSPISGHRSVSWYQQTPGQGLQFLFEYFSETQRNKGNFPGRFSGRQFSNSRSEMNVSTLELGDSALYLCASSVGDAGNTIYFGEGSWLTVV.

The chain is built from TRBV5-6 and TRBJ2-3; the D is unclear. CDR3 length: 14 amino acids. Germline lookup yields CDR1 SGHDT and CDR2 YYEEEE. Trimming cost V 1 base and J 1 base, with 7 bases left between them. Here the CDR3 DNA reads TGTGCCAGCAGCTTGTATGTCGGCACAGATACGCAGTATTTT. Protein product: CASSLYVGTDTQYF.

The rearrangement links TRBV18 to TRBJ1-1; maybe TRBD1 (6 bases). CDR1 is KGHSH, CDR2 LQKENI, per germline. Between the trimmed V and J ends, which lost 8 bases and 1 base, there was a span of 8 bases. CDR3 size: 12 residues. The CDR3: CASTTGNTEAFF. As DNA, the CDR3 is TGTGCCAGCACGACAGGGAACACTGAAGCTTTCTTT. Based on the CDR3 plus reference TRBV18 and TRBJ1-1, the full variable domain is NAGVMQNPRHLVRRRGQEARLRCSPMKGHSHVYWYRQLPEEGLKFMVYLQKENIIDESGMPKERFSAEFPKEGPSILRIQQVVRGDSAAYFCASTTGNTEAFFGQGTRLTVV.

The rearrangement links TRBV27 to TRBJ1-2; TRBD1 agrees at 7 bases. CDR1 is MNHEY, CDR2 SMNVEV, per germline (reference sequence). Unmatched junction bases numbered 7, after V lost 6 bases and J lost 6 bases. The CDR3 is made up of 13 amino acids. CDR3 amino acids: CASRSGTADGYTF. CDR3 in DNA: TGTGCCAGCAGGTCGGGGACAGCCGATGGCTACACCTTC.

The rearrangement links TRBV10-3 to TRBJ2-5, with 7 nucleotides matching TRBD1. Germline V gene sequence: CDR1 ENHRY, CDR2 SYGVKD. With V trimmed by 6 bases and J by 5 bases, 9 bases remained unmatched. The length of the CDR3 is 14 residues. As DNA, the CDR3 is TGTGCCATCAGCCCGACAGGGAGAATGGAGACCCAGTACTTC. Encoded protein: CAISPTGRMETQYF.

V and J are TRBV11-3 and TRBJ2-3, with TRBD1 matching 8 bases. V gave up 6 bases and J gave up 3 bases; unmatched junction bases: 5. Germline CDR1 reads SGHNT; CDR2 reads YENEEA. This CDR3 is built from 14 residues. CDR3 sequence: CASSGQGSTDTQYF. The CDR3 DNA reads TGTGCCAGCAGTGGACAGGGATCGACAGATACGCAGTATTTT.

The chain carries TRBV18 and TRBJ1-1; D might be TRBD1 (5 bases). CDR3 size: 14 residues. Looked up from germline, CDR1 is KGHSH and CDR2 is LQKENI. The ends were cut back, 1 base at V and 7 bases at J, with 13 bases in the middle. The CDR3 sequence is CASSPLRAGLEAFF. The CDR3 nucleotides are TGTGCCAGCTCACCACTGCGTGCGGGGCTTGAAGCTTTCTTT.

The chain is built from TRBV25-1 and TRBJ2-3, with TRBD1 identical over 8 bases. The junction had 13 bases not matched to a gene; V was cut back by 6 bases and J by 2 bases. Germline V gene sequence: CDR1 MGHDK, CDR2 SYGVNS. The CDR3 contains 17 residues. The CDR3 DNA is TGTGCCAGCAGCCAAGGGGGGCAGGGGGCTCCCACAGATACGCAGTATTTT. It specifies CASSQGGQGAPTDTQYF.

About this clone: Other DNA variants within this sample encode the same CDR3. V and J are TRBV18 and TRBJ2-7, with a tentative D call TRBD2 (5 bases). V was clipped by 0 bases and J by 7 bases, with 16 bases between them. The germline V gene encodes CDR1 KGHSH and CDR2 LQKENI. CDR3 length: 15 residues. The DNA of the CDR3 is TGTGCCAGCTCACCACCGAGTGGAGGCAGGCGGGAGCAGTACTTC. Encoded protein: CASSPPSGGRREQYF.

This chain links TRBV6-5 with TRBJ1-1; 7 bases map to TRBD1. V trimming: 2 bases; J trimming: 4 bases; junction bases outside the gene matches: 4. Germline lookup yields CDR1 MNHEY and CDR2 SVGAGI. The CDR3 contains 14 residues. The CDR3 DNA follows: TGTGCCAGCAGTTACCGCCAGGGGGGCACTGAAGCTTTCTTT. Translating gives CASSYRQGGTEAFF.

The J gene is TRBJ1-1, the V gene TRBV6-6; the D gene is possibly TRBD1 (6 bases). Germline V gives CDR1 MNHNY, CDR2 SVGAGI (reference sequence). Trimming left V 5 bases short and J 10 bases short, with 11 bases between. CDR3 length: 11 residues. The CDR3 DNA is TGTGCCAGCAGTCCAGGGGCGCCAGCTTTCTTT. Translation: CASSPGAPAFF.

J is TRBJ1-1 and V is TRBV6-1; D uncertain. The CDR3 extends over 14 amino acids. The ends were cut back, 8 bases at V and 0 bases at J, with 13 bases in the middle. Germline CDR1 is MNHNS and CDR2 is SASEGT. CDR3 in amino acids: CASHYYQMNTEAFF. The CDR3 region has the DNA TGTGCCAGCCATTACTACCAGATGAACACTGAAGCTTTCTTT.

This chain uses TRBV28 with TRBJ2-5; unclear D gene. V dropped 8 bases and J dropped 4 bases, with 14 bases sitting between them. This CDR3 has 13 residues. Germline loops: CDR1 MDHEN, CDR2 SYDVKM. The CDR3 region has the DNA TGTGCCAGCGGGCTCCACCTCCGAGAGACCCAGTACTTC. Its translation: CASGLHLRETQYF.

This clone has only one observation. The chain couples TRBV6-1 to TRBJ1-4; 7 bases agree with TRBD1. The trim removed 4 bases at V and 2 bases at J, leaving 7 bases unmatched. The CDR3 consists of 16 residues. CDR1 and CDR2 from the germline V gene are MNHNS and SASEGT. For the CDR3, the DNA is TGTGCCAGCAGTGCTACCGACAGGGTGACTAATGAAAAACTGTTTTTT. Its translation: CASSATDRVTNEKLFF.

This rearrangement joins TRBV5-1 to TRBJ2-1; 11 bases are a match to TRBD2. Germline CDR1 reads SGHRS; CDR2 reads YFSETQ. J gave up 2 bases and V 2 bases, and 6 bases lay outside the gene matches. This CDR3 is 17 amino acids long. CDR3 nucleotide sequence: TGCGCCAGCAGCTTTTTTAGCGGGAGGGAGACCTACAATGAGCAGTTCTTC. Translation: CASSFFSGRETYNEQFF.

V is TRBV7-2 and J is TRBJ2-1; tentatively, D is TRBD1 (6 bases). Trimming removed 2 bases from V and 2 bases from J, with 7 bases in between. Germline V CDR1 and CDR2: SGHTA, FQGNSA. The CDR3 runs to 14 residues. The CDR3 protein is CASSLRTAYNEQFF. Here the CDR3 DNA reads TGTGCCAGCAGCTTAAGGACAGCCTACAATGAGCAGTTCTTC.

Here the CDR3 DNA reads TGTGCCAGCAGTGACCAGCGCCCGCAGTTCTTC. Translating it yields CASSDQRPQFF. The chain combines TRBV6-1 with TRBJ2-1; D not certain. Germline V gene data show CDR1 as MNHNS and CDR2 as SASEGT. CDR3 size: 11 residues. V shed 3 bases and J shed 12 bases, with 9 bases lying between them.

The chain combines TRBV9 with TRBJ1-2; D gene uncertain. The CDR3 runs 14 residues. Germline CDR1 and CDR2: SGDLS and YYNGEE. Deletions cut 0 bases from V and 3 bases from J, with 9 bases between. The CDR3 nucleotides are TGTGCCAGCAGCGTAGTGTCACAAGACTATGGCTACACCTTC. Its translation is CASSVVSQDYGYTF.

The chain couples TRBV4-2 to TRBJ1-2; D is unresolved. Germline-derived CDR1 and CDR2 are LGHNA and YNFKEQ. This CDR3 spans 13 amino acids. Between the trimmed V and J ends, which lost 0 bases and 7 bases, there was a span of 9 bases. CDR3: CASSQERGLGYTF. CDR3 DNA: TGTGCCAGCAGCCAAGAAAGAGGTCTTGGCTACACCTTC.

The chain carries TRBV6-5 and TRBJ2-7; D perhaps matches TRBD1 (6 bases). With 5 bases removed from V and 4 bases from J, the gap between germline ends came to 9 bases. Germline CDR1 reads MNHEY; CDR2 reads SVGAGI. This CDR3 is built from 12 residues. The CDR3 sequence: CASSNQGYEQYF. In DNA, the CDR3 is TGTGCCAGCAGTAATCAGGGGTACGAGCAGTACTTC.

The chain employs TRBV28 and TRBJ1-2, with D possibly TRBD1 on 5 matching bases. Trimming shortened V by 6 bases and J by 4 bases, and 12 bases separated the two germline ends. The CDR3 sequence is 13 residues long. Germline V lookup: CDR1 MDHEN, CDR2 SYDVKM. CDR3 nucleotide sequence: TGTGCCAGCAGCCCGACAGCCTCCTATGGCTACACCTTC. Protein product: CASSPTASYGYTF.

V and J are TRBV7-2 and TRBJ1-2, with 10 bases lining up with TRBD1. The CDR3 extends over 16 amino acids. V dropped 1 base and J dropped 5; count of bases not matched to a gene: 7. Looked up from germline, CDR1 is SGHTA and CDR2 is FQGNSA. CDR3 amino acids: CASSLGGDRGRYGYTF. For the CDR3, the DNA is TGTGCCAGCAGCTTAGGGGGGGACAGGGGACGATATGGCTACACCTTC.